This T cell receptor (beta chain) derives from a study of response to subunit inactivated influenza vaccine. Findings of the study overall: After each seasonal influenza vaccination, few new T cells are recruited, the authors suggested.

A single record per CDR3 protein comes from TCRdb applying MiXCR to the RT-PCR reads. Here the sample spans roughly 700,000 distinct CDR3 sequences, 15% to 17% being singletons. V was clipped by 5 bases and J by 1 base, with 11 bases between them. Germline V lookup: CDR1 DFQATT, CDR2 SNEGSKA (reference sequence). The CDR3 runs 13 residues. Comments on this clonotype: Its antigen is not known.

The receptor was isolated from a man aged 45-65 years who received an inactivated influenza vaccine. The sequencing used PBMCs from blood, collected 11 to 12 days after vaccination. The rearrangement joins TRBV20-1 to TRBJ1-1; the D gene is possibly TRBD1 (6 bases). The CDR3 nucleotides are TGCAGTGCTGAGGGGACACAGAACACTGAAGCTTTCTTT. Amino acids: CSAEGTQNTEAFF.